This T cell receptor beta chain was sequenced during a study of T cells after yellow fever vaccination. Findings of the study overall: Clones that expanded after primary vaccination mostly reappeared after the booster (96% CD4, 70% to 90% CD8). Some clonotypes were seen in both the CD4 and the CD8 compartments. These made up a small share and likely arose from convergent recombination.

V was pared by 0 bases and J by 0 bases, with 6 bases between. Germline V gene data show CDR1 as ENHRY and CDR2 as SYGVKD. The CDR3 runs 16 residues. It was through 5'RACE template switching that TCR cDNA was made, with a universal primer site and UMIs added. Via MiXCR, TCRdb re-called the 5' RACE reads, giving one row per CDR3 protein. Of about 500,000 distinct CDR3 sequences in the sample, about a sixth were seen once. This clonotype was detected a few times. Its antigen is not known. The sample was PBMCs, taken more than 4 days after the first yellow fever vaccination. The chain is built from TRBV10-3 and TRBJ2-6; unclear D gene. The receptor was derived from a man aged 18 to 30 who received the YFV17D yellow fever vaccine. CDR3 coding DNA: TGTGCCATCAGTGAGTCGGAACGCTCTGGGGCCAACGTCCTGACTTTC. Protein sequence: CAISESERSGANVLTF.